The 17 T cell receptor beta chains below all came from one sample that was sequenced in a study of T cell responses to AZD1222 COVID-19 vaccine. The table came from immunoSEQ multiplex PCR; TCRdb's copy has only in-frame clones and leaves some out. The data hold 150,000 or so clones, with 90% to 95% observed a single time. The specimen comprised peripheral blood, sampled 28 days after the second AZD1222 dose. The receptors come from an adult who received the AZD1222 COVID-19 vaccine.

The chain couples TRBV19 to TRBJ2-3; maybe TRBD2 (7 bases). Per the germline V gene, CDR1 is LNHDA and CDR2 is SQIVND (reference sequence). V was trimmed by 5 bases and J by 0 bases, leaving 18 bases between them. CDR3 length: 17 residues. CDR3 sequence (DNA): TGTGCCAGTAGTCCCAGGCTAGGGGGGGCTAGCACAGATACGCAGTATTTT. Translating gives CASSPRLGGASTDTQYF.

This chain joins TRBV6-5 and TRBJ1-4; D is ambiguous. V lost 7 bases and J lost 8, with 20 bases in between. Looked up from germline, CDR1 is MNHEY and CDR2 is SVGAGI. This CDR3 is built from 15 residues. The DNA for the CDR3 is TGTGCCAGCAAAATAGTGGTAGGACCTACCGAAAAACTGTTTTTT. This sequence encodes CASKIVVGPTEKLFF.

This chain uses TRBV20-1 with TRBJ2-7; D is undetermined. CDR1 is DFQATT, CDR2 SNEGSKA, per germline (reference sequence). Trimming removed 3 bases at V and 3 bases at J, with 3 bases between. The CDR3 sequence is 10 residues long. The CDR3 nucleotides are TGCAGTGCTAGGGACTACGAGCAGTACTTC. Translation gives CSARDYEQYF.

V is TRBV10-1 and J is TRBJ1-3; D is unclear. The CDR3 sequence is 14 residues long. The V end lost 9 bases, the J end lost 0 bases, and 12 bases lay between the germline ends. Per the germline V gene, CDR1 is WNHNN and CDR2 is SYGVQD (reference sequence). The CDR3 region is CARRQRVSGNTIYF. In nucleotides, the CDR3 is TGCGCCAGAAGGCAGAGAGTCTCTGGAAACACCATATATTTT.

This clone is a singleton in its sample. The chain links TRBV11-3 to TRBJ2-7; no clear D. Trimming shortened V by 4 bases and J by 0 bases, and 7 bases separated the two germline ends. The CDR3 runs 13 residues. Germline CDR1 is SGHNT and CDR2 is YENEEA. CDR3 sequence (DNA): TGTGCCAGCAGCTCCCCAATCTCCTACGAGCAGTACTTC. Encoded protein: CASSSPISYEQYF.

This chain connects TRBV28 to TRBJ1-3; tentatively, D is TRBD1 (6 bases). The germline gives CDR1 MDHEN, CDR2 SYDVKM. Trimming took 3 bases from V and 3 from J, leaving 9 bases between them. The CDR3 covers 14 residues. The CDR3 nucleotides are TGTGCCAGCAGTTTCCCAGGGGTTGGAAACACCATATATTTT. Its translation is CASSFPGVGNTIYF.

The J gene is TRBJ2-3, the V gene TRBV7-9, with D perhaps matching TRBD2 (5 bases). V dropped 2 bases and J dropped 3 bases, with 18 bases sitting between them. The CDR3 length is 17 residues. In germline, CDR1 is SEHNR, CDR2 FQNEAQ (reference sequence). CDR3 bases: TGTGCCAGCAGCTTATTACGTTCGGCGGGTTTGACAGATACGCAGTATTTT. Protein: CASSLLRSAGLTDTQYF.

This chain links TRBV6-6 with TRBJ1-5, with TRBD1 as a possible D gene (5 bases). CDR3 length: 12 amino acids. Germline V CDR1 and CDR2: MNHNY, SVGAGI (reference sequence). V lost 10 bases, J lost 2 bases, and 9 bases lay in between. Here the CDR3 reads CANGAGNQPQHF. The CDR3 region has the DNA TGTGCCAACGGGGCGGGCAATCAGCCCCAGCATTTT.

V gene TRBV9 combines with J gene TRBJ2-5; the D is unclear. The germline V gene encodes CDR1 SGDLS and CDR2 YYNGEE. The length of the CDR3 is 12 residues. Trimming shortened V by 4 bases and J by 2 bases, and 6 bases separated the two germline ends. CDR3 DNA sequence: TGTGCCAGCAGCCCAACTCAAGAGACCCAGTACTTC. The encoded protein is CASSPTQETQYF.

The genes are TRBV28 and TRBJ2-3; D not certain. The CDR3 length is 13 residues. Germline assignment: CDR1 MDHEN and CDR2 SYDVKM. V shed 10 bases and J shed 0 bases, with 11 bases lying between them. Here the CDR3 DNA reads TGTGCCACCCGAACGCCTAGCACAGATACGCAGTATTTT. Translated, it gives CATRTPSTDTQYF.

The V call is TRBV18, the J call TRBJ1-3; D gene unclear. V lost 0 bases and J lost 4, with 10 bases in between. The CDR3 sequence is 15 residues long. From germline, CDR1 is KGHSH and CDR2 LQKENI. CDR3 sequence (DNA): TGTGCCAGCTCACCACCTGAGTTATCCGGAAACACCATATATTTT. It encodes CASSPPELSGNTIYF.

The V call is TRBV30, the J call TRBJ1-4, with D possibly matching TRBD1 (5 bases). The germline CDR1 and CDR2 sequences are GTSNPN and SVGIG (reference sequence). The V end lost 5 bases, the J end lost 8 bases, and 18 bases lay between the germline ends. CDR3 length: 14 residues. CDR3 DNA sequence: TGTGCCTGGGCGACAGCCTCATGGGAAGAAAAACTGTTTTTT. It translates to CAWATASWEEKLFF.

The V gene is TRBV19, the J gene TRBJ1-4; 7 nucleotides match TRBD1. There are 13 residues in the CDR3. Per the germline V gene, CDR1 is LNHDA and CDR2 is SQIVND (reference sequence). With 10 bases clipped from V and 5 bases from J, the junction kept 7 bases outside the gene matches. CDR3 in DNA: TGTGCCATCGGCCCCAGGGGGAATGAAAAACTGTTTTTT. Translation gives CAIGPRGNEKLFF.

The chain has TRBV29-1 and TRBJ1-2; perhaps TRBD1 as D (6 bases). V lost 6 bases to trimming and J lost 0 bases, with 11 bases between them. Germline V gives CDR1 SQVTM, CDR2 ANQGSEA. The CDR3 loop spans 13 amino acids. In nucleotides, the CDR3 is TGCAGCGTCGAACGACAGGCTAACTATGGCTACACCTTC. Its translation: CSVERQANYGYTF.

The chain has TRBV18 and TRBJ2-7; the D gene is possibly TRBD1 (5 bases). V lost 1 base and J lost 6, with 10 bases in between. The CDR3 is 13 residues long. CDR1 KGHSH and CDR2 LQKENI come from the germline V gene. CDR3 DNA: TGTGCCAGCTCACCACAGGGGTCGGGCGAGCAGTACTTC. Residues: CASSPQGSGEQYF.

The chain employs TRBV12-3 or TRBV12-4 and TRBJ1-1, with D hard to call. V was shortened by 0 bases and J by 6 bases, with 5 bases between the two germline ends. This CDR3 is built from 12 residues. CDR3 protein: CASSLALAEAFF. The CDR3 bases are TGTGCCAGCAGTTTAGCGCTTGCTGAAGCTTTCTTT.

J is TRBJ2-7 and V is TRBV5-4; 7 bases agree with TRBD2. The CDR3 length is 14 residues. Germline V gives CDR1 SGHNT, CDR2 YYREEE (reference sequence). V shed 4 bases and J 9 bases; nucleotides not matched to a gene: 13. This chain's CDR3 is CASSPRDSSGGQYF. The DNA of the CDR3 is TGTGCCAGCAGCCCACGGGACTCCTCGGGGGGGCAGTACTTC.